Here is one TCR beta chain with its context. Its antigen remains unknown. Germline-derived CDR1 and CDR2 are MNHEY and SMNVEV (reference sequence). The CDR3 is 14 amino acids. V was clipped by 3 bases and J by 3 bases, with 11 bases between them. These data come from a study of response to subunit inactivated influenza vaccine. Whole-study results and caveats: New T cells are recruited in small numbers by each seasonal influenza vaccination, according to the authors' suggestion.

TCRdb re-called the RT-PCR reads with MiXCR, one entry per CDR3 protein. The sample records about 650,000 distinct CDR3 sequences, 13% to 15% being singletons. The material sequenced was PBMCs from blood, taken approximately 15 days before vaccination. The chain is built from TRBV27 and TRBJ2-5; D might be TRBD1 or TRBD2, each matching 5 bases. The sequence came from a man aged 45-60 years who received an inactivated influenza vaccine. This CDR3 reads CASSLGTEKETQYF. CDR3 coding DNA: TGTGCCAGCAGTTTGGGGACGGAAAAAGAGACCCAGTACTTC.